This T cell receptor beta chain was retrieved from a study of CD8 T cells in Susac syndrome. Random hexamers were used to reverse transcribe roughly 0.5 to 1 ug of RNA. TCRdb reprocessed the immunoSEQ multiplex PCR reads with MiXCR, giving one entry per CDR3 protein. The sample consists of about 210,000 distinct CDR3 sequences, just under 95% of them appearing once. This clonotype was counted between two and nine times. Germline V gene sequence: CDR1 MNHNY, CDR2 SVGAGI (reference sequence). V gave up 5 bases and J gave up 7 bases, with 9 bases separating them. The CDR3 totals 12 residues. The receptor's source is a human donor with multiple sclerosis. Sequencing used CD4+ T cells from PBMCs. V and J are TRBV6-6 and TRBJ2-4; maybe TRBD1 (6 bases). The CDR3 is CASSPGENIQYF. In DNA, the CDR3 is TGTGCCAGCAGTCCAGGGGAGAACATTCAGTACTTC.